One sample yielded the 22 T cell receptor beta chains listed below, sequenced in a study of shared clonotypes between healthy human individuals. Produced via immunoSEQ multiplex PCR; TCRdb's table is partial and in-frame only. In the table there are about 2 million clones, 85% to 95% of which are singletons. Sequences were obtained from naive CD4+ T cells sorted from blood. Subset specified: CD45RA+ positively selected. These receptors were collected from a man between 18 and 29 years old in good health.

The chain links TRBV5-4 to TRBJ2-3; D remains ambiguous. Germline CDR1 is SGHNT and CDR2 is YYREEE (reference sequence). Trimming took 0 bases from V and 0 from J, leaving 14 bases between them. This CDR3 comprises 17 residues. In DNA, the CDR3 is TGTGCCAGCAGCTTGGCCGGAAGGAGTGGGAGCACAGATACGCAGTATTTT. This sequence encodes CASSLAGRSGSTDTQYF.

V usage is TRBV6-1 and J usage is TRBJ2-2; no firm D call. The length of the CDR3 is 16 residues. V was shortened by 2 bases and J by 2 bases, with 12 bases between the two germline ends. CDR1 is MNHNS, CDR2 SASEGT, per germline. This chain's CDR3 is CASSETYGLNTGELFF. DNA for the CDR3: TGTGCCAGCAGTGAAACTTACGGGCTTAACACCGGGGAGCTGTTTTTT.

The sample holds one count of this clone. V usage is TRBV19 and J usage is TRBJ2-7; the match to TRBD2 covers 10 bases. V trimming: 4 bases; J trimming: 6 bases; junction bases outside the gene matches: 6. The CDR3 sequence is 14 residues long. Germline CDR1 reads LNHDA; CDR2 reads SQIVND (reference sequence). CDR3 DNA sequence: TGTGCCAGTAGTAGTAGCGGGGGGCCGGGCGAGCAGTACTTC. This gives the protein CASSSSGGPGEQYF.

This rearrangement joins TRBV9 to TRBJ2-3; D might be TRBD1 (5 bases). CDR1 and CDR2 (germline): SGDLS, YYNGEE. CDR3 size: 13 residues. V gave up 3 bases and J gave up 6 bases, with 11 bases separating them. CDR3 sequence reads: CASSEGWTDTQYF. The CDR3, as DNA: TGTGCCAGCAGCGAGGGGTGGACCGATACGCAGTATTTT.

Turning to this clone: This sample includes further DNA sequences coding for the same CDR3. CDR3 sequence (DNA): TGTGCCAGCAGTTTACGGGGGGCTGAAGCTTTCTTT. This translates into CASSLRGAEAFF. J is TRBJ1-1 and V is TRBV28, with D maybe TRBD1 (5 bases). Germline-derived CDR1 and CDR2 are MDHEN and SYDVKM. The CDR3 consists of 12 residues. Trimming removed 2 bases from V and 6 bases from J, with 7 bases in between.

The rearrangement joins TRBV6-5 to TRBJ2-1; 14 bases line up with TRBD2. The germline V gene has CDR1 MNHEY and CDR2 SVGAGI. J was trimmed by 9 bases and V by 5 bases; bases with no gene match: 6. This CDR3 region has 15 residues. The CDR3 sequence: CASSPGLAGVGEQFF. Here the CDR3 DNA reads TGTGCCAGCAGTCCGGGACTAGCGGGAGTCGGTGAGCAGTTCTTC.

The chain uses TRBV6-5 and TRBJ2-4; possible D gene TRBD1, 5 bases. Per germline, CDR1 MNHEY and CDR2 SVGAGI. The V end lost 4 bases, the J end lost 4 bases, and 11 bases lay between the germline ends. This CDR3 region has 14 residues. The CDR3 sequence: CASSFDSHKNIQYF. For the CDR3, the DNA is TGTGCCAGCAGTTTCGACAGCCATAAAAACATTCAGTACTTC.

To note about this clone: This same CDR3 is encoded by further DNA sequences in the sample. CDR3 DNA: TGTGCCAGCAGCTCACAGGGTAACACTGAAGCTTTCTTT. Residues: CASSSQGNTEAFF. The rearrangement joins TRBV7-2 to TRBJ1-1; possibly TRBD1 for D (6 bases). In germline, CDR1 is SGHTA, CDR2 FQGNSA. This CDR3 region has 13 residues. V was pared by 4 bases and J by 2 bases, with 8 bases between.

CDR3 loop: CASSDPGRMNTEAFF. As DNA, the CDR3 is TGTGCCAGCAGTGACCCGGGACGGATGAACACTGAAGCTTTCTTT. The gene calls are TRBV6-1 and TRBJ1-1, with a weak D call TRBD1 (5 bases). CDR1 MNHNS and CDR2 SASEGT come from the germline V gene. Trimming took off 3 bases at V and 0 bases at J, with 11 bases between the two ends. This CDR3 has 15 residues.

J is TRBJ1-1 and V is TRBV7-9; unclear D gene. Germline V gene sequence: CDR1 SEHNR, CDR2 FQNEAQ (reference sequence). Trimming cost V 1 base and J 3 bases, with 12 bases left between them. The CDR3 extends over 15 amino acids. In DNA form, the CDR3 reads TGTGCCAGCAGCTTAGGACACATGAGGGACACTGAAGCTTTCTTT. It translates to CASSLGHMRDTEAFF.

CDR3 amino acids: CSVDLGPNTEAFF. CDR3 nucleotide sequence: TGCAGCGTTGATCTGGGGCCGAACACTGAAGCTTTCTTT. The chain combines TRBV29-1 with TRBJ1-1, with D tentatively TRBD1 (5 bases). Per germline, CDR1 SQVTM and CDR2 ANQGSEA. Trimming cost V 3 bases and J 1 base, with 9 bases left between them. CDR3 length: 13 amino acids.

The genes are TRBV6-5 and TRBJ2-1, with D perhaps matching TRBD2 (6 bases). Germline V gives CDR1 MNHEY, CDR2 SVGAGI. The CDR3 totals 14 residues. V lost 3 bases and J 9 bases, leaving 15 bases between the germline ends. The CDR3 loop is CASSYFGTWGEQFF. In nucleotides, the CDR3 is TGTGCCAGCAGTTATTTTGGGACTTGGGGTGAGCAGTTCTTC.

The chain has TRBV5-1 and TRBJ1-1; D unresolved. Trimming left V 0 bases short and J 2 bases short, with 8 bases between. The CDR3 is 14 amino acids. The germline CDR1 and CDR2 sequences are SGHRS and YFSETQ. Here the CDR3 reads CASSLDALNTEAFF. For the CDR3, the DNA is TGCGCCAGCAGCTTGGATGCCCTTAACACTGAAGCTTTCTTT.

The V call is TRBV5-1, the J call TRBJ1-6; unclear D gene. Per germline, CDR1 SGHRS and CDR2 YFSETQ. The germline V and J ends were trimmed by 0 bases and 7 bases, with 11 bases remaining between them. The CDR3 consists of 15 residues. The CDR3 nucleotides are TGCGCCAGCAGCTTGGTCGACTTCGGGAATTCACCCCTCCACTTT. Translation gives CASSLVDFGNSPLHF.

This sequence joins TRBV18 and TRBJ2-7; either TRBD1 or TRBD2 may fit D (5 bases each). V lost 3 bases and J lost 5, with 17 bases in between. The CDR3 has 15 residues. The germline gives CDR1 KGHSH, CDR2 LQKENI. The CDR3 region is CASSPTDTNGDEQYF. CDR3 DNA sequence: TGTGCCAGCTCACCGACGGACACTAACGGGGACGAGCAGTACTTC.

The CDR3 region is CASSLAEGALTYEQYF. CDR3 DNA sequence: TGCGCCAGCAGCTTGGCCGAGGGTGCCCTAACCTACGAGCAGTACTTC. V is TRBV5-1 and J is TRBJ2-7; possibly TRBD2 for D (5 bases). The CDR3 has 16 residues. Germline V gene sequence: CDR1 SGHRS, CDR2 YFSETQ. V dropped 0 bases and J dropped 2 bases, with 15 bases sitting between them.

The gene calls are TRBV18 and TRBJ2-3; D may be TRBD1 or TRBD2 (7 bases each). The CDR3 contains 14 residues. CDR1 KGHSH and CDR2 LQKENI come from the germline V gene. The V and J ends lost 3 bases and 6 bases respectively, with 13 bases between them. The chain's CDR3 is CASSPNQGGDTQYF. The CDR3 DNA sequence: TGTGCCAGCTCACCCAACCAGGGGGGGGATACGCAGTATTTT.

The V and J genes are TRBV5-1 and TRBJ2-1; maybe TRBD2 (8 bases). CDR1 and CDR2 (germline): SGHRS, YFSETQ. This CDR3 has 15 residues. Between the trimmed V and J ends, which lost 3 bases and 6 bases, there was a span of 16 bases. The CDR3 reads CASSSTGAGGNEQFF. The CDR3 DNA sequence: TGCGCCAGCAGCTCCACAGGGGCGGGGGGCAATGAGCAGTTCTTC.

This rearrangement joins TRBV28 to TRBJ2-1; D might be TRBD2 (6 bases). Trimming took 6 bases from V and 7 from J, leaving 19 bases between them. This CDR3 has 15 amino acids. CDR1 is MDHEN, CDR2 SYDVKM, per germline. The CDR3 sequence: CASSLSGVGWNEQFF. CDR3 DNA: TGTGCCAGCAGCCTTAGCGGCGTAGGATGGAATGAGCAGTTCTTC.

On this clone: Other DNA variants within this sample encode the same CDR3. The chain is built from TRBV18 and TRBJ2-2; tentatively, D is TRBD1 (6 bases). The germline CDR1 and CDR2 sequences are KGHSH and LQKENI. The CDR3 is 14 amino acids. The V end was cut by 5 bases, the J end by 4 bases, with 11 bases between. CDR3 sequence reads: CASSSSQGTGELFF. The DNA for the CDR3 is TGTGCCAGCTCATCCTCACAGGGCACCGGGGAGCTGTTTTTT.

The chain links TRBV11-2 to TRBJ1-1; 8 bases map to TRBD1. Per germline, CDR1 SGHAT and CDR2 FQNNGV. The CDR3 length is 14 residues. Trimming took 0 bases from V and 6 from J; bases not matched to a gene: 3. The CDR3 reads CASSLERTGPEAFF. The CDR3 region has the DNA TGTGCCAGCAGCTTAGAGAGGACAGGGCCTGAAGCTTTCTTT.

This clone was counted a few times. This rearrangement joins TRBV7-9 to TRBJ2-2; D gene unclear. This CDR3 spans 11 amino acids. CDR1 SEHNR and CDR2 FQNEAQ come from the germline V gene (reference sequence). V lost 7 bases to trimming and J lost 9 bases, with 9 bases between them. In nucleotides, the CDR3 is TGTGCCAGCAACATAGACAGGGAGCTGTTTTTT. Translation gives CASNIDRELFF.